This T cell receptor (beta chain) was captured in a study of regulatory T cells in long-lasting Graves disease. Time point meaning: newly diagnosed GD, antithyroid drugs for less than 3 months. PBMCs were the source of the RNA used for TCR sequencing. In building TCR beta libraries, iRepertoire HTBI primers were used together with Arm-PCR of CDR3 regions. One entry per CDR3 protein results from TCRdb running MiXCR on the multiplex PCR reads. The sample holds a few hundred thousand distinct CDR3 sequences; 10% to 15% are singletons and the top ten take 15% to 20%. CDR3 length: 13 amino acids. V lost 5 bases and J 4 bases, leaving 11 bases between the germline ends. Germline values: CDR1 DFQATT, CDR2 SNEGSKA (reference sequence). These data were also reused for a study on T cells in Graves' hyperthyroidism and ophthalmopathy. That report adds: Carried out on the TCR CDR3, a first-round RT-PCR used the HTBI primer set.

This chain connects TRBV20-1 to TRBJ1-4; D perhaps matches TRBD1 (6 bases). This material consisted of peripheral blood mononuclear cells (PBMCs), taken at new diagnosis, from a patient treated with antithyroid drugs. The TCR originated in a woman aged 18-29 years with Graves disease. CDR3 DNA sequence: TGCAGTGCTTTACGGGACATTAATGAAAAACTGTTTTTT. It yields the protein CSALRDINEKLFF.